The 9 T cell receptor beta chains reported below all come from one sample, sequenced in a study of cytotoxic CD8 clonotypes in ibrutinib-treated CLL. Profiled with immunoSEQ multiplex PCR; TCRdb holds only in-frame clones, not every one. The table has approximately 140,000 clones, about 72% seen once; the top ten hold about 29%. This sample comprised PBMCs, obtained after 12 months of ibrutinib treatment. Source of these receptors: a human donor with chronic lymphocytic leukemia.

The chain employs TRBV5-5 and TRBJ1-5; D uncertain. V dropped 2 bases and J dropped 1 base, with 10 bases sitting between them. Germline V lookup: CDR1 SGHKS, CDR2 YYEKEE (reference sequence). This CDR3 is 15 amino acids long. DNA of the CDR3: TGTGCCAGCAGCTTAACTTTGGGGAGCAATCAGCCCCAGCATTTT. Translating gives CASSLTLGSNQPQHF.

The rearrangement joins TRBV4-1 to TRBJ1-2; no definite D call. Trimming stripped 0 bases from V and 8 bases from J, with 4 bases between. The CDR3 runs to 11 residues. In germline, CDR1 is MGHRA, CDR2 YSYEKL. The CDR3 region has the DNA TGCGCCAGCAGCCAAGATCAGGGCTACACCTTC. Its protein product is CASSQDQGYTF.

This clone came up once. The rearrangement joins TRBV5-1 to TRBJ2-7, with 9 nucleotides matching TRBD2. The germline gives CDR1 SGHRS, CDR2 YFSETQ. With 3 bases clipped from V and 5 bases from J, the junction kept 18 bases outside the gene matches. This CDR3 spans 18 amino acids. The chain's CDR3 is CASSSPGVSGSVVDEQYF. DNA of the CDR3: TGCGCCAGCAGCTCACCCGGGGTTAGCGGGAGCGTAGTGGACGAGCAGTACTTC.

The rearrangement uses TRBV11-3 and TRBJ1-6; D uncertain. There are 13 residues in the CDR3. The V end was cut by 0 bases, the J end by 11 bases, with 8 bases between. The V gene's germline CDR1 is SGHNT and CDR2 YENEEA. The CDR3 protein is CASSLDPRTPLHF. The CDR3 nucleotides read TGTGCCAGCAGCTTAGATCCCCGGACACCCCTCCACTTT.

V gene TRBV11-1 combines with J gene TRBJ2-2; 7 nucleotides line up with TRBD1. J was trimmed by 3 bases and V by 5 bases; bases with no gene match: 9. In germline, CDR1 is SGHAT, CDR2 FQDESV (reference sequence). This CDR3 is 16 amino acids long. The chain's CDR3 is CASSPRQGRDTGELFF. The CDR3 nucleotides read TGTGCCAGCAGCCCGCGACAGGGAAGGGACACCGGGGAGCTGTTTTTT. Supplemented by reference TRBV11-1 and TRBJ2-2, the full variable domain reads EAEVAQSPRYKITEKSQAVAFWCDPISGHATLYWYRQILGQGPELLVQFQDESVVDDSQLPKDRFSAERLKGVDSTLKIQPAELGDSAMYLCASSPRQGRDTGELFFGEGSRLTVL.

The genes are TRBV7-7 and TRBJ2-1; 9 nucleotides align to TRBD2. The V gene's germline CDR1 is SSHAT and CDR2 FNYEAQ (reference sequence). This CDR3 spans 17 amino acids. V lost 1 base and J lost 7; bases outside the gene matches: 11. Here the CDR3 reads CASSLGGLAGGLNEQFF. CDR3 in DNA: TGTGCCAGCAGCTTAGGAGGCCTGGCGGGGGGGCTTAATGAGCAGTTCTTC.

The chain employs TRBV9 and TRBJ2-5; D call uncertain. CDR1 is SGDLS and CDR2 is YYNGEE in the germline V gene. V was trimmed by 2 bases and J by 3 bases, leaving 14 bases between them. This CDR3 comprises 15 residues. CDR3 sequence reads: CASSVTPGAEETQYF. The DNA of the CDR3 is TGTGCCAGCAGCGTCACACCGGGCGCAGAAGAGACCCAGTACTTC.

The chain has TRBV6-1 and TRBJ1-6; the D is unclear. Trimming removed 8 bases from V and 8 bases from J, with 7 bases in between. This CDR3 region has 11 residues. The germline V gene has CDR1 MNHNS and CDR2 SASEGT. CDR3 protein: CASGLYSPLHF. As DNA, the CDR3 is TGTGCCAGCGGACTGTATTCACCCCTCCACTTT.

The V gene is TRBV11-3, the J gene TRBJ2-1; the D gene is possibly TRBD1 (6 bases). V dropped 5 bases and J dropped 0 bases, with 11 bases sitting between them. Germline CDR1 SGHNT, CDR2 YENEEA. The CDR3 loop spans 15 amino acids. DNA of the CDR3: TGTGCCAGCAGCGTAGGACAGAGCTCCTACAATGAGCAGTTCTTC. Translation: CASSVGQSSYNEQFF.